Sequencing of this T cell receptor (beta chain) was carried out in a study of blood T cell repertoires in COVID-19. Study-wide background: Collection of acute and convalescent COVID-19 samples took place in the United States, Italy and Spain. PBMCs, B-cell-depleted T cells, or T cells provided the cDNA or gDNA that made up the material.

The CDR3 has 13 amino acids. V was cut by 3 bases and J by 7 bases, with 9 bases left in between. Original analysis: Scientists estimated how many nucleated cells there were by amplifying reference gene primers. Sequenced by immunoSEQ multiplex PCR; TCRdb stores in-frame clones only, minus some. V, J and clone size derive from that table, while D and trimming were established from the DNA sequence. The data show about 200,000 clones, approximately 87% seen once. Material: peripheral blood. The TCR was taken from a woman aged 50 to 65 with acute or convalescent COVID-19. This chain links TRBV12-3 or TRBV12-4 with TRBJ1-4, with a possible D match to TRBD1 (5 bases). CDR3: CASSFRQSEKLFF. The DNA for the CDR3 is TGTGCCAGCAGTTTCAGACAGAGTGAAAAACTGTTTTTT.